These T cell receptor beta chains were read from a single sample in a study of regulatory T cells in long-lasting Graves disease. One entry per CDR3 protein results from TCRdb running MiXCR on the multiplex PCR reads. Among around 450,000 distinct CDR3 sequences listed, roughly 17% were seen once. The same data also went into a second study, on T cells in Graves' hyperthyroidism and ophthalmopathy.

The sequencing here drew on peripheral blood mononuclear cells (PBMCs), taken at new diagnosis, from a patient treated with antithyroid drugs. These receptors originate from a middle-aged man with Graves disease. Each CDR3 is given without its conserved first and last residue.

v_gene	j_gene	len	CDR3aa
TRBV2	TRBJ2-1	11	ASRVTVYNEQF
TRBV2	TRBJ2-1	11	ASGGGYSNEQF
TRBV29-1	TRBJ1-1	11	SVEGGWGPEAF
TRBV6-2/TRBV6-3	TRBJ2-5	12	ASNPLGVGETQY
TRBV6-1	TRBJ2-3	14	ASSEEAGGTTDTQY
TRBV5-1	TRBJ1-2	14	ASSLAVRTSNYGYT
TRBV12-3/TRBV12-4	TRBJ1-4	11	ASSLVSNEKLF
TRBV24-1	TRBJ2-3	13	ATSGGQGIRDTQY
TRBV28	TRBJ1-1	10	ASSLQGEGAF
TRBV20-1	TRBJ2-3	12	SARDLIIADTQY
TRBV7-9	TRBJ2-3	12	ASSQAGSTDTQY
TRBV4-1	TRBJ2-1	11	ASSQDRMNEQF
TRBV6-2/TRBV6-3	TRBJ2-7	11	ATWTSGVYEQY
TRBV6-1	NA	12	ASRRVQGKETQY
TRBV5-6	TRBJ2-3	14	ASTLAGGLLTDTQY
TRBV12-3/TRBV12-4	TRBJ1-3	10	ASTPWQDTIY
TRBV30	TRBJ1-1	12	AWSGQLMNTEAF
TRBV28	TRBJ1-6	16	ASSLHTGQGLYNSPLH
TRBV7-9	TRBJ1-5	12	ASSPATVNQPQH
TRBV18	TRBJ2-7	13	ASSSGQGRGYEQY
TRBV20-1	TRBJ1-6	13	SARGPVKWGSPLH
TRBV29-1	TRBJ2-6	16	SVEDLGRGPSGANVLT
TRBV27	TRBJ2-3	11	ASSLRSTDTQY
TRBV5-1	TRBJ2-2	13	ASSLLHQHTGELF
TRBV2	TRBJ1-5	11	ASSETGIQPQH
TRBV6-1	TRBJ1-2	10	ASTGRSYGYT
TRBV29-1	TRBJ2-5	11	SVAGTRKETQY
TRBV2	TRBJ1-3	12	ARIPPRIGNTIY
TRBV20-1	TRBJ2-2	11	SASAANTGELF
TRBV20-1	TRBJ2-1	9	SASVIDEQF
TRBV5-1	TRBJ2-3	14	ASSLVGGTFTDTQY
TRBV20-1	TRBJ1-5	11	SATQGTNQPQH
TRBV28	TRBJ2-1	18	ANSKGTGGGTSGIYNEQF
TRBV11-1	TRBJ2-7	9	ASSSTQAAY
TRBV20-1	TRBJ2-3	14	SASLLAGVGTDTQY
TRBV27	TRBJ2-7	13	ASTSLDRGPYEQY
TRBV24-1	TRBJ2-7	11	ATSGTGAYEQY
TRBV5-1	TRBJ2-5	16	ASSLEGLAGAFKETQY
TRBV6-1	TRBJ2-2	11	ASRPLGTGELF
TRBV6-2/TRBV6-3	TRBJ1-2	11	ASSLPGSYGYT
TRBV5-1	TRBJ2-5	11	ASSLRPEETQY
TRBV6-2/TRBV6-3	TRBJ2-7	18	ASSFPTLRQPGVPLYEQY
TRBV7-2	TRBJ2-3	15	ASSLFLAGYSTDTQY
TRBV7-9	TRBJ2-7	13	ASSLVRLAGGEQY
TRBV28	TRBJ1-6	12	ASRNNDINSPLY
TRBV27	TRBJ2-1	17	ASSFTGVLAGEGYNEQF
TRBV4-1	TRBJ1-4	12	ASSQDRRGEKLF
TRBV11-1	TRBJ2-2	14	ASSLQLAGLSGELF
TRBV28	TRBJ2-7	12	ASSRGTGGNEQY
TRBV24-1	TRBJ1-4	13	ATSDKGMGNEKLF
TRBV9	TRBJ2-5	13	VSSSQGRVQETQY
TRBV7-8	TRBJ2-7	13	ASSPLLAGGNEQY
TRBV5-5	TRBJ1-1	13	ASSLGQGASTEAF
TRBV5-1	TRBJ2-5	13	ASSLASGRGETQY